The 3 T cell receptor beta chains below all came from one sample that was sequenced in a study of shared clonotypes between healthy human individuals (dated by TCRdb to about 2020). Library method: the immunoSEQ multiplex PCR assay. TCRdb took over this immuneACCESS table, retaining in-frame rearrangements with V and J assigned. Such tables are incomplete; in checked studies, under half of the missing clones stem from an unresolved V gene, and the remainder is unexplained. In this sample the table shows about 380,000 clones, around 96% of which occur a single time. Jointly, the top ten make up 0.32% of the sample. The sample consisted of memory CD8+ T cells sorted from blood. The meaning of the sample's cell subset or site label: CD45RO+ cells pooled with CCR7-negative TemRA cells. The receptors stem from a man aged 25 to 45 in good health.

The chain is built from TRBV5-1 and TRBJ1-4; D gene unclear. Germline CDR1 is SGHRS and CDR2 is YFSETQ. The CDR3 extends over 14 amino acids. V was clipped by 7 bases and J by 3 bases, with 13 bases between them. In DNA, the CDR3 is TGCGCCAGCGTCGCGGCTACCGCTAATGAAAAACTGTTTTTT. This codes for CASVAATANEKLFF.

The chain couples TRBV30 to TRBJ2-5, with TRBD1 identical over 7 bases. The CDR3 totals 15 residues. Germline values: CDR1 GTSNPN, CDR2 SVGIG (reference sequence). The V gene end was trimmed by 2 bases and the J gene end by 5 bases; junction bases not matched to a gene: 11. The CDR3 nucleotides read TGTGCCTGGAGTCTCCGGACAGGTTGGGGGGAGACCCAGTACTTC. Amino acids: CAWSLRTGWGETQYF.

This sequence joins TRBV6-8 and TRBJ1-1; D not resolved. The V end lost 2 bases, the J end lost 4 bases, and 17 bases lay between the germline ends. Per germline, CDR1 MNHGY and CDR2 SAAAGT. This CDR3 has 16 residues. Written as DNA, the CDR3 is TGTGCCAGCAGTTACCCTATCACCGCCTCTAGCACTGAAGCTTTCTTT. This encodes CASSYPITASSTEAFF.